The 9 T cell receptor beta chains below come from one sample, sequenced in a study of blood T cell repertoires in COVID-19. Only in-frame clones appear in the TCRdb table, and some are missing; sequencing was by immunoSEQ multiplex PCR. Among approximately 100,000 clones listed, roughly 92% were seen once. What was sequenced was peripheral blood. These receptors were taken from a man between 50 and 59 years old with active COVID-19.

V and J are TRBV19 and TRBJ1-1; D is possibly TRBD1 (6 bases). This CDR3 is 12 amino acids long. CDR1 LNHDA and CDR2 SQIVND come from the germline V gene (reference sequence). V was cut by 7 bases and J by 8 bases, with 14 bases left in between. The chain's CDR3 is CASTTIQGEAFF. In DNA form, the CDR3 reads TGTGCCAGTACTACTATTCAGGGGGAAGCTTTCTTT.

J is TRBJ2-3 and V is TRBV27; D perhaps matches TRBD2 (5 bases). The CDR3 consists of 15 residues. Deletions cut 5 bases from V and 0 bases from J, with 12 bases between. Looked up from germline, CDR1 is MNHEY and CDR2 is SMNVEV (reference sequence). Here the CDR3 DNA reads TGTGCCAGCAGTCCTAGAGCGGAGAGCACAGATACGCAGTATTTT. It yields the protein CASSPRAESTDTQYF.

The chain combines TRBV7-2 with TRBJ2-1, with unresolved D. Germline V gene sequence: CDR1 SGHTA, CDR2 FQGNSA. The V gene lost 1 base and the J gene lost 9 bases, with 10 bases spanning the gap. There are 13 residues in the CDR3. CDR3 coding DNA: TGTGCCAGCAGCTTAGGGCCCTTCACTGAGCAGTTCTTC. This gives the protein CASSLGPFTEQFF. The entire variable domain, with the rest obtained from reference TRBV7-2 and TRBJ2-1, is as follows: GAGVSQSPSNKVTEKGKDVELRCDPISGHTALYWYRQSLGQGLEFLIYFQGNSAPDKSGLPSDRFSAERTGGSVSTLTIQRTQQEDSAVYLCASSLGPFTEQFFGPGTRLTVL.

The chain links TRBV6-5 to TRBJ1-1; TRBD1 agrees at 8 bases. This CDR3 has 14 amino acids. Per germline, CDR1 MNHEY and CDR2 SVGAGI. J lost 5 bases, V lost 6 bases, and 8 bases had no gene match. The DNA of the CDR3 is TGTGCCAGCAGCAGTGACAGGGGATGGACTGAAGCTTTCTTT. This gives the protein CASSSDRGWTEAFF.

The V gene is TRBV28, the J gene TRBJ1-4; maybe TRBD1 (5 bases). This CDR3 spans 13 amino acids. CDR1 and CDR2 from the germline V gene are MDHEN and SYDVKM. V lost 9 bases and J 5 bases, leaving 13 bases between the germline ends. In DNA, the CDR3 is TGTGCCAGTAAAAGACAGCTCAATGAAAAACTGTTTTTT. Translation gives CASKRQLNEKLFF.

The chain has TRBV10-3 and TRBJ1-1; D is ambiguous. V was cut by 0 bases and J by 5 bases, with 10 bases left in between. Germline V gene sequence: CDR1 ENHRY, CDR2 SYGVKD. The CDR3 is 14 amino acids. CDR3 nucleotide sequence: TGTGCCATCAGTGAGTCTTCGTCAGGAACTGAAGCTTTCTTT. It codes for CAISESSSGTEAFF.

This sequence joins TRBV7-2 and TRBJ2-4; tentative D call: TRBD1 (5 bases). The CDR3 extends over 14 amino acids. Germline CDR1 is SGHTA and CDR2 is FQGNSA. With 5 bases removed from V and 1 base from J, the gap between germline ends came to 9 bases. The CDR3 DNA reads TGTGCCAGCAGCCCGGACACTGCCAAAAACATTCAGTACTTC. Translating gives CASSPDTAKNIQYF.

The rearrangement joins TRBV20-1 to TRBJ2-1; D is uncertain. Trimming removed 4 bases at V and 9 bases at J, with 10 bases between. The CDR3 is made up of 11 amino acids. CDR1 is DFQATT and CDR2 is SNEGSKA in the germline V gene (reference sequence). In DNA, the CDR3 is TGCAGTGCTATAACTCTTCCTGAGCAGTTCTTC. Translated: CSAITLPEQFF.

This clone appeared once. The V and J genes are TRBV19 and TRBJ2-2; the match to TRBD1 covers 7 bases. This CDR3 has 13 amino acids. The J segment lost 5 bases and the V segment lost 3 bases, leaving 0 bases of the junction unmatched. The germline CDR1 and CDR2 sequences are LNHDA and SQIVND (reference sequence). This CDR3 reads CASSMGQTGELFF. The CDR3 coding sequence is TGTGCCAGTAGTATGGGACAGACCGGGGAGCTGTTTTTT.